What follows are 11 T cell receptor beta chains derived from one specimen sequenced in a study of blood T cell repertoires in COVID-19 (dated by TCRdb to 2020 to 2022). Library construction relied on the immunoSEQ multiplex PCR assay. Imported from immuneACCESS, the table was reduced by TCRdb to in-frame sequences with V and J called. These copies leave out some clones; in studies compared against another copy, an unresolved V gene accounts for under half, and the cause of the remainder is not known. In all, the sample holds 150,000 to 200,000 clones, and 88% of those were seen once. The top ten clonotypes cover roughly 25% of the sample. The sample was peripheral blood. These receptor sequences come from a man in his 60s with acute or convalescent COVID-19.

The chain is built from TRBV5-1 and TRBJ2-5; a possible D gene is TRBD2 (5 bases). V gave up 1 base and J gave up 5 bases, with 12 bases separating them. Germline CDR1 reads SGHRS; CDR2 reads YFSETQ. CDR3 size: 14 residues. The CDR3 loop is CASSLNGVSETQYF. Written as DNA, the CDR3 is TGCGCCAGCAGCTTGAACGGGGTATCGGAGACCCAGTACTTC.

This clone was seen a single time. The chain carries TRBV5-1 and TRBJ1-1, with TRBD1 matching over 8 bases. CDR1 is SGHRS and CDR2 is YFSETQ in the germline V gene. The ends lost 4 bases at V and 1 base at J; junction bases unmatched: 6. This CDR3 has 15 amino acids. This chain's CDR3 is CASSQFGQGNTEAFF. The CDR3 DNA sequence: TGCGCCAGCAGCCAATTCGGACAGGGGAACACTGAAGCTTTCTTT.

The CDR3 spells CASSLDTGAAYGYTF. DNA for the CDR3: TGTGCCAGCAGCTTGGACACAGGGGCGGCCTATGGCTACACCTTC. The gene calls are TRBV5-6 and TRBJ1-2; 7 bases agree with TRBD1. Germline V CDR1 and CDR2: SGHDT, YYEEEE. J was trimmed by 4 bases and V by 0 bases; bases with no gene match: 6. The CDR3 length is 15 residues.

The rearrangement joins TRBV3-1 (or the pseudogene TRBV3-2) to TRBJ1-3; D unresolved. Trimming stripped 0 bases from V and 4 bases from J, with 13 bases between. The CDR3 extends over 16 amino acids. CDR1 is LGHDT and CDR2 is YNNKEL in the germline V gene (reference sequence). CDR3 in amino acids: CASSQEGGFEGNTIYF. For the CDR3, the DNA is TGTGCCAGCAGCCAAGAGGGAGGGTTCGAAGGAAACACCATATATTTT.

The chain employs TRBV4-1 and TRBJ1-4; D remains unclear. V lost 3 bases and J lost 7, with 9 bases in between. Germline lookup yields CDR1 MGHRA and CDR2 YSYEKL. This CDR3 is 13 amino acids long. The chain's CDR3 is CASSQARGEKLFF. For the CDR3, the DNA is TGCGCCAGCAGCCAGGCCCGGGGTGAAAAACTGTTTTTT.

This chain links TRBV6-5 with TRBJ1-2, with 8 bases that match TRBD1. CDR1 is MNHEY, CDR2 SVGAGI, per germline. The trim removed 2 bases at V and 5 bases at J, leaving 4 bases unmatched. This CDR3 region has 14 residues. Here the CDR3 DNA reads TGTGCCAGCAGTTACCTTAGGACAGGGTATGGCTACACCTTC. Translating it yields CASSYLRTGYGYTF.

This clone appeared a single time. V usage is TRBV7-7 and J usage is TRBJ2-5; the match to TRBD1 covers 8 bases. J was trimmed by 5 bases and V by 5 bases; bases with no gene match: 7. The CDR3 runs 14 residues. Germline lookup yields CDR1 SSHAT and CDR2 FNYEAQ (reference sequence). The CDR3 here is CASSPTGVGETQYF. In DNA, the CDR3 is TGTGCCAGCAGCCCGACAGGGGTTGGGGAGACCCAGTACTTC. Filled out from reference TRBV7-7 and TRBJ2-5, the complete variable domain reads GAGVSQSPRYKVTKRGQDVTLRCDPISSHATLYWYQQALGQGPEFLTYFNYEAQPDKSGLPSDRFSAERPEGSISTLTIQRTEQRDSAMYRCASSPTGVGETQYFGPGTRLLVL.

This chain connects TRBV9 to TRBJ2-2; a weak D match, TRBD1 (5 bases). V gave up 0 bases and J gave up 4 bases, with 13 bases separating them. CDR1 SGDLS and CDR2 YYNGEE come from the germline V gene. The CDR3 consists of 16 residues. The CDR3 reads CASSVESRAATGELFF. CDR3 DNA: TGTGCCAGCAGCGTAGAGTCCAGGGCAGCCACCGGGGAGCTGTTTTTT.

The chain is built from TRBV24-1 and TRBJ1-3; D remains ambiguous. The CDR3 totals 14 residues. Germline CDR1 is KGHDR and CDR2 is SFDVKD. V lost 3 bases and J lost 1, with 6 bases in between. The CDR3 reads CATSDTRSGNTIYF. In nucleotides, the CDR3 is TGTGCCACCAGTGATACGCGTTCTGGAAACACCATATATTTT.

This chain uses TRBV11-3 with TRBJ2-2, with 9 nucleotides matching TRBD2. The CDR3 sequence is 15 residues long. V trimming: 5 bases; J trimming: 3 bases; junction bases outside the gene matches: 4. Germline V gene data show CDR1 as SGHNT and CDR2 as YENEEA. The CDR3 coding sequence is TGTGCCAGCAGCGGGACTAGCATGGACACCGGGGAGCTGTTTTTT. Its protein product is CASSGTSMDTGELFF.

The V gene is TRBV7-8, the J gene TRBJ1-1; maybe TRBD1 (6 bases). Germline V gives CDR1 SGHVS, CDR2 FQNEAQ. The CDR3 is 15 residues long. The V gene lost 2 bases and the J gene lost 3 bases, with 13 bases spanning the gap. Here the CDR3 reads CASSLSGGRDTEAFF. The CDR3 DNA reads TGTGCCAGCAGCTTATCGGGGGGCAGGGACACTGAAGCTTTCTTT.